Described below is a single TCR beta chain sequence and its context. Its specificity is not known. This entry belongs to a study of cytomegalovirus exposure and HLA in healthy donors. Points from the study as a whole: Presence/absence analyses assumed roughly uniform sequencing depth across donors.

The CDR3 covers 15 residues. Looked up from germline, CDR1 is MNHNS and CDR2 is SASEGT. V was clipped by 4 bases and J by 1 base, with 11 bases between them. PCR amplification relied on 60 Vbeta primers (plus 13 Jbeta primers). The data were produced by immunoSEQ multiplex PCR, yet TCRdb's version contains in-frame clones alone and is incomplete. Of 95,000 to 100,000 clones listed, approximately 76% are singletons. This TCR came from a middle-aged man in good health and CMV-seronegative. The gene calls are TRBV6-1 and TRBJ1-5; no clear D. The material sequenced was PBMCs. The CDR3 protein is CASSGRGPSNQPQHF. CDR3 sequence (DNA): TGTGCCAGCAGTGGGAGAGGGCCAAGCAATCAGCCCCAGCATTTT.